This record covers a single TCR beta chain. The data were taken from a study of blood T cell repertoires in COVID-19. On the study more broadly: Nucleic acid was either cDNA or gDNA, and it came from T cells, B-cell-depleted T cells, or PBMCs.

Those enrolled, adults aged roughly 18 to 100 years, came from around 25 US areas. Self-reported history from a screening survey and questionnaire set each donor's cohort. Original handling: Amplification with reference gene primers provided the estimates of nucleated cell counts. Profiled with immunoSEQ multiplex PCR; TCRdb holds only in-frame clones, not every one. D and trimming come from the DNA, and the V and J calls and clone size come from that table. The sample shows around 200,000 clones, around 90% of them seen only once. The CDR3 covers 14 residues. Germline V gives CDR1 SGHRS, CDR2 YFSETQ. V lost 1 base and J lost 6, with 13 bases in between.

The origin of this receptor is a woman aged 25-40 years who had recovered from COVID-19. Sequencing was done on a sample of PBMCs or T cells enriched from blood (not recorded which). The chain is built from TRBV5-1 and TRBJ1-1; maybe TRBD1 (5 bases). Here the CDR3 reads CASSLWAETAEAFF. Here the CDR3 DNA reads TGCGCCAGCAGCTTGTGGGCCGAGACAGCTGAAGCTTTCTTT.